A single TCR beta chain is shown here with its context. Its antigen target is currently unknown. Per-nucleotide qualities are absent, and no much larger clonotype sits a single base away. TCRbeta CDR3 regions were amplified from genomic DNA by means of the immunoSEQ Assay, a bias-controlled multiplex PCR. The authors processed their data as follows. The number of nucleated cells in each sample was estimated from the amplification of reference gene primers within the assay. Sequence reads were collapsed and filtered to measure the absolute abundance of every unique TCRbeta CDR3 rearrangement. For each sample, productive Simpson clonality was calculated by taking the square root of Simpson's diversity index across productive rearrangements. Sourced from immuneACCESS, this table was stored by TCRdb with only in-frame sequences that have V and J called. A share of the clones is absent; for the studies checked, an unresolved V gene accounts for under half, and the remainder has no known explanation. That table gives V, J and clone size, and the DNA gave D and trimming. For this sample the table gives approximately 120,000 clones, of which more than 85% were detected only once. The top ten clonotypes cover around 2.2% of the sample.

The source of the sample is a study of blood T cell repertoires in COVID-19 (TCRdb year 2020). As for the study more broadly: Collaborator samples came from the United States, Italy and Spain and covered acute and convalescent phases of COVID-19. The prospective study material was composed of cDNA or gDNA derived from T cells, B-cell-depleted T cells, or PBMCs. The dataset comprised deeply sampled blood TCRbeta repertoires from subjects exposed to, actively infected with, or recovered from COVID-19. The repertoires were released in a freely available public database meant as a resource for research on the immune response to SARS-CoV-2. Samples were obtained from the ongoing ImmuneRACE study (first 160 participants) and from some 1,200 subjects provided by 6 global collaborators. The sample metadata nearly always contained a de-identified subject ID, COVID-19 status, age in years and sex. Where HLA class I and class II types were available, the types were taken from metadata supplied by the sample provider, not from assay-based typing.

One collaborating source in Seattle enrolled patients while the patients were actively infected and followed the patients over time throughout the course of disease. Collaborating institutions collected whole blood in K2EDTA tubes following their own protocols. For TCRbeta analysis, collaborators shipped samples as frozen whole blood, isolated PBMCs, or DNA extracted from either of those sample types. The study at large found these results: Clinical and demographic metadata were provided uncurated, with the amount varying by source and participant.

Via the germline V gene, CDR1 is SGHDT and CDR2 YYEEEE. Compared with germline, V lacks 4 bases and J lacks 8 bases; bases without a gene match: 12. The CDR3 goes from the cysteine to the phenylalanine over 16 residues. CDR3 DNA is the only sequence kept; it has 48 bases, read in frame from the first base. The specimen sequenced was peripheral blood. The TCR comes from a middle-aged man with COVID-19, enrolled during active disease. The chain couples TRBV5-6 to TRBJ2-1; 10 nucleotides in the junction match TRBD1. The CDR3 reads CASSLRGQGVIHEQFF. The DNA sequence is TGTGCCAGCAGCCTCCGCGGACAGGGGGTGATCCATGAGCAGTTCTTC. With the portions outside the CDR3 filled from the reference TRBV5-6 and TRBJ2-1 genes, the complete variable region becomes DAGVTQSPTHLIKTRGQQVTLRCSPKSGHDTVSWYQQALGQGPQFIFQYYEEEERQRGNFPDRFSGHQFPNYSSELNVNALLLGDSALYLCASSLRGQGVIHEQFFGPGTRLTVL.